Listed below are T cell receptor beta chains from one sample, sequenced in a study of PD-1 blockade in classical Hodgkin lymphoma. The repertoire was sequenced with immunoSEQ multiplex PCR; TCRdb's copy has only in-frame clones and lacks some. The repertoire consists of 15,000 to 20,000 clones, with about 81% occurring once and the leading ten covering 6.3%. The starting material was peripheral blood mononuclear cells (PBMCs), obtained at baseline. The source is a human donor with classical Hodgkin lymphoma. Each CDR3 is given with its conserved first and last residue. The D gene is left open where the match is weak. Clone size is shown for a subset of rows, as once, few, many or a class of expanded clone.

CASRTMGVGTEAFF	TGTGCCAGCAGGACCATGGGGGTGGGCACTGAAGCTTTCTTT	once	TRBV25-1	.	TRBJ1-1
CASTSLDEQFF	TGTGCCAGCACTAGCCTCGATGAGCAGTTCTTC	.	TRBV28	.	TRBJ2-1
CASSRTSGAYEQYF	TGTGCCAGCAGCCGGACTAGCGGCGCCTACGAGCAGTACTTC	once	TRBV6-5	TRBD2	TRBJ2-7
CASSVSDGRSQETQYF	TGTGCCAGCAGCGTTTCCGATGGACGGAGTCAAGAGACCCAGTACTTC	.	TRBV9	.	TRBJ2-5
CAITPGSGGIYEQYF	TGTGCCATCACTCCGGGTAGCGGGGGAATCTACGAGCAGTACTTC	few	TRBV10-3	TRBD2	TRBJ2-7
CVSKDGSTDTQYF	TGTGTCTCCAAGGACGGTAGCACAGATACGCAGTATTTT	.	TRBV10-3	.	TRBJ2-3
CASSVGRTQETQYF	TGTGCCAGCAGCGTAGGGAGAACCCAAGAGACCCAGTACTTC	.	TRBV9	.	TRBJ2-5
CASSLEQATDTQYF	TGTGCCAGCAGCTTGGAACAGGCCACAGATACGCAGTATTTT	.	TRBV5-4	.	TRBJ2-3
CATSRVGGSGNTIYF	TGTGCCACCAGCAGAGTGGGGGGCTCTGGAAACACCATATATTTT	.	TRBV15	.	TRBJ1-3
CASSPRTAATYEQYF	TGTGCCAGCAGCCCACGGACAGCCGCAACCTACGAGCAGTACTTC	.	TRBV4-2	.	TRBJ2-7
CASSQGPAQSTDTQYF	TGTGCCAGCAGTCAAGGCCCCGCCCAGAGCACAGATACGCAGTATTTT	.	TRBV7-3	.	TRBJ2-3
CASSIPGGGRGTGDTQYF	TGTGCCAGTAGTATTCCTGGCGGGGGTCGTGGGACCGGAGATACGCAGTATTTT	.	TRBV19	TRBD2	TRBJ2-3
CARARDRGVGEQYF	TGTGCCAGGGCCCGGGACAGGGGGGTCGGCGAGCAGTACTTC	.	TRBV2	TRBD1	TRBJ2-7
CASRGAVAEAFF	TGTGCCAGCAGGGGCGCCGTGGCTGAAGCTTTCTTT	.	TRBV27	.	TRBJ1-1
CASSQDRAEGYYGYTF	TGCGCCAGCAGCCAAGATAGGGCAGAGGGTTACTATGGCTACACCTTC	.	TRBV4-3	.	TRBJ1-2
CASSPPGFSGNYNEQFF	TGTGCCAGCAGCCCCCCGGGGTTCAGCGGAAACTACAATGAGCAGTTCTTC	.	TRBV7-6	.	TRBJ2-1
CASSQGSGANTEAFF	TGTGCCAGCAGCCAAGGCTCAGGGGCGAACACTGAAGCTTTCTTT	.	TRBV14	.	TRBJ1-1
CASSPLGAGTEAFF	TGTGCCAGCAGCCCGCTCGGGGCAGGGACTGAAGCTTTCTTT	.	TRBV7-3	.	TRBJ1-1
CASSIVGTGTGWDPIQETQYF	TGTGCCAGTAGTATAGTCGGGACCGGGACAGGGTGGGACCCCATACAAGAGACCCAGTACTTC	.	TRBV19	TRBD1	TRBJ2-5
CASSDPTGGWGEQYF	TGTGCCAGCAGTGACCCGACAGGGGGCTGGGGCGAGCAGTACTTC	.	TRBV6-1	TRBD1	TRBJ2-7
CASSQEGREAYGYTF	TGCGCCAGCAGCCAAGAGGGGAGGGAGGCCTATGGCTACACCTTC	once	TRBV4-1	.	TRBJ1-2
CSARTDQNTEAFF	TGCAGCGCCCGGACAGACCAGAACACTGAAGCTTTCTTT	few	TRBV29-1	.	TRBJ1-1
CASSHDSSFSYNSPLHF	TGCGCCAGCAGCCACGACAGCAGCTTCTCCTATAATTCACCCCTCCACTTT	.	TRBV4-1	.	TRBJ1-6
CASSENESEAFF	TGTGCCAGCAGTGAAAACGAAAGTGAAGCTTTCTTT	.	TRBV6-1	.	TRBJ1-1
CAAGMRGPDTQYF	TGTGCCGCGGGGATGAGGGGGCCGGATACGCAGTATTTT	.	TRBV7-3	.	TRBJ2-3
CASSPQRGMAETQYF	TGTGCCAGCAGCCCCCAGCGGGGTATGGCAGAGACCCAGTACTTC	.	TRBV7-9	TRBD2	TRBJ2-5
CASSLELAGGETQYF	TGTGCCAGCAGCTTGGAACTAGCGGGGGGAGAGACCCAGTACTTC	.	TRBV5-4	TRBD2	TRBJ2-5
CASSHIAGGASYEQYF	TGTGCCAGCAGCCATATCGCGGGGGGCGCCTCCTACGAGCAGTACTTC	once	TRBV4-2	TRBD2	TRBJ2-7
CASSPSPADRGWGYTF	TGTGCCAGCAGCCCATCCCCCGCCGACAGGGGGTGGGGCTACACCTTC	.	TRBV7-2	TRBD1	TRBJ1-2
CASRKGPDYGYTF	TGTGCCAGTAGGAAGGGACCCGACTATGGCTACACCTTC	few	TRBV19	.	TRBJ1-2
CASSWGLAGPKNIQYF	TGTGCCAGCAGTTGGGGGTTAGCGGGGCCGAAAAACATTCAGTACTTC	.	TRBV6-6	TRBD2	TRBJ2-4
CATSPPLSF	TGTGCCACCAGTCCTCCGCTCTCTTTT	.	TRBV10-3	.	TRBJ1-6
CASSQGTPDRTLYGYTF	TGTGCCAGCAGCCAAGGTACCCCAGACAGGACCCTATATGGCTACACCTTC	few	TRBV4-2	.	TRBJ1-2
CASSSSGGTNNEQFF	TGTGCCAGCAGTTCTAGCGGGGGGACTAACAATGAGCAGTTCTTC	.	TRBV11-2	TRBD2	TRBJ2-1
CASSLTRPGANVLTF	TGTGCCAGCAGTCTCACGAGGCCTGGGGCCAACGTCCTGACTTTC	.	TRBV28	.	TRBJ2-6
CASSFLQPNYGYTF	TGTGCCAGCAGTTTCCTACAGCCTAACTATGGCTACACCTTC	.	TRBV27	.	TRBJ1-2
CATSRGGATGIEAFF	TGTGCCACCAGCAGGGGGGGAGCCACAGGGATTGAAGCTTTCTTT	once	TRBV15	.	TRBJ1-1
CASSQGRRANTIYF	TGCGCCAGCAGCCAAGGCCGCAGGGCAAACACCATATATTTT	.	TRBV4-3	.	TRBJ1-3
CASSWGQSNEKLFF	TGTGCCAGCAGCTGGGGACAATCTAATGAAAAACTGTTTTTT	.	TRBV2	.	TRBJ1-4
CASSEYSPTDTQYF	TGCGCCAGCAGTGAGTACAGCCCCACAGATACGCAGTATTTT	.	TRBV10-2	.	TRBJ2-3
CASSERENTEAFF	TGTGCCAGCAGTGAGAGGGAGAACACTGAAGCTTTCTTT	.	TRBV6-1	.	TRBJ1-1
CASKLTSGTQETQYF	TGCGCCAGCAAGCTGACTAGCGGGACGCAAGAGACCCAGTACTTC	once	TRBV5-1	TRBD2	TRBJ2-5
CASSVGQGPGELFF	TGTGCCAGCAGTGTAGGACAGGGCCCCGGGGAGCTGTTTTTT	.	TRBV6-1	TRBD1	TRBJ2-2
CASSGGADYLNTIYF	TGTGCCAGCAGCGGGGGGGCCGACTACCTAAACACCATATATTTT	.	TRBV5-5	.	TRBJ1-3
CASSPRDSGNTIYF	TGTGCCAGCAGCCCCCGGGACTCGGGAAACACCATATATTTT	.	TRBV9	.	TRBJ1-3
CASSLPRGTEAFF	TGTGCCAGCAGCCTCCCCAGGGGGACTGAAGCTTTCTTT	.	TRBV5-4	TRBD1	TRBJ1-1
CASSIGDRETGELFF	TGTGCCAGCAGTATTGGGGACAGGGAAACCGGGGAGCTGTTTTTT	.	TRBV28	TRBD1	TRBJ2-2
CASSLEGPSTDTQYF	TGCGCCAGCAGCTTGGAAGGGCCTAGCACAGATACGCAGTATTTT	.	TRBV5-1	.	TRBJ2-3
CASSATGELFF	TGTGCCAGTAGTGCCACCGGGGAGCTGTTTTTT	once	TRBV19	.	TRBJ2-2
CASNRGTREAFF	TGTGCCAGCAACAGGGGGACACGAGAAGCTTTCTTT	.	TRBV21-1	.	TRBJ1-1
CASSLGTGDTIYF	TGTGCCAGCAGCTTAGGTACAGGGGACACCATATATTTT	.	TRBV11-2	TRBD1	TRBJ1-3
CASSSTLQGGNEQFF	TGTGCCAGCAGCTCTACACTACAGGGAGGTAATGAGCAGTTCTTC	.	TRBV11-2	.	TRBJ2-1
CASSGDSYEQYF	TGTGCCAGCAGCGGGGACTCCTACGAGCAGTACTTC	.	TRBV9	.	TRBJ2-7
CSVEGGGETQYF	TGCAGCGTTGAGGGCGGGGGGGAGACCCAGTACTTC	.	TRBV29-1	TRBD2	TRBJ2-5
CASGMTGGFNEQFF	TGTGCCAGCGGAATGACAGGGGGGTTCAATGAGCAGTTCTTC	.	TRBV2	TRBD1	TRBJ2-1
CAISGGMGELFF	TGTGCCATCAGTGGGGGAATGGGGGAGCTGTTTTTT	few	TRBV10-3	.	TRBJ2-2
CASSQTSGNIQYF	TGCGCCAGCAGCCAAACTAGCGGAAACATTCAGTACTTC	.	TRBV4-1	TRBD2	TRBJ2-4
CASSPWTGTYEQYF	TGTGCCAGCAGCCCCTGGACAGGGACCTACGAGCAGTACTTC	.	TRBV5-5	TRBD1	TRBJ2-7